The sequence of this T cell receptor beta chain was determined in a study of CD8 T cell repertoires and HIV-1 epitope variants. A note on this clone: The antigen remains undetermined.

CDR1 and CDR2 from the germline V gene are MNHEY and SMNVEV (reference sequence). The CDR3 totals 11 residues. V was pared by 6 bases and J by 13 bases, with 8 bases of the junction left unmatched. Using immunoSEQ multiplex PCR, the repertoire was profiled, and TCRdb retains in-frame clones only, with some absent. Among thousands of clones listed, around 70% were seen once. Whole-study results and caveats: Under ten antigen-specific TCR beta clonotypes were found; roughly 6 seemed cross-reactive to variants.

This receptor was taken from a male donor with HIV. J is TRBJ1-2 and V is TRBV27; the match to TRBD1 covers 7 bases. Sample: cultured CD8+ T cells derived from PBMCs. The DNA for the CDR3 is TGTGCCAGCAGCGACGGGACAGATCCCACCTTC. Translated: CASSDGTDPTF.